The 16 T cell receptor beta chains presented below share a single source sample, sequenced in a study of vaccination effects on CD4 cells after COVID-19. Within the ViraFEST assay, antigen-specific CD4+ T cells underwent expansion with viral peptide pools prior to sequencing. The authors isolated CD4+ T cells after ten to eleven days of culture. This individual tested PCR-positive for SARS-CoV-2 infection between March and December 2020. The protocol was immunoSEQ multiplex PCR, while the TCRdb copy is restricted to in-frame clones and leaves out a portion. Of 45,000 to 70,000 clones in the sample, under 80% were seen once. The antigens of these receptors remain unknown. Sample: CD4+ T cells from PBMCs cultured with HIV peptides, taken before COVID-19 vaccination. Subset of the sample: HIV-1 Nef peptide pool negative control/reference culture. These receptors came from a human donor who had a prior SARS-CoV-2 infection.

The chain links TRBV24-1 to TRBJ2-1, with 9 positions matching TRBD2. This CDR3 spans 18 amino acids. Germline V CDR1 and CDR2: KGHDR, SFDVKD. J was trimmed by 2 bases and V by 9 bases; bases with no gene match: 16. The CDR3: CATRGGGRADGPYNEQFF. In DNA, the CDR3 is TGTGCCACCCGAGGGGGCGGGAGGGCCGATGGACCCTACAATGAGCAGTTCTTC.

This chain links TRBV2 with TRBJ1-5, with D tentatively TRBD1 (5 bases). Trimming cost V 1 base and J 6 bases, with 10 bases left between them. The CDR3 loop spans 14 amino acids. Germline-derived CDR1 and CDR2 are SNHLY and FYNNEI. The CDR3 coding sequence is TGTGCCAGCAGTGAAGGCTTTGGGGGTCAGCCCCAGCATTTT. It is translated as CASSEGFGGQPQHF.

The genes are TRBV7-8 and TRBJ2-5; D uncertain. Germline V gene data show CDR1 as SGHVS and CDR2 as FQNEAQ. This CDR3 contains 12 residues. V was cut by 5 bases and J by 7 bases, with 11 bases left in between. CDR3 amino acids: CASSPRWGTQYF. The CDR3 region has the DNA TGTGCCAGCAGCCCTAGATGGGGGACCCAGTACTTC.

The chain recombines TRBV20-1 with TRBJ1-1; D gene uncertain. The CDR3 loop spans 11 amino acids. Germline lookup yields CDR1 DFQATT and CDR2 SNEGSKA (reference sequence). Trimming cost V 7 bases and J 1 base, with 7 bases left between them. The CDR3 spells CSVAGNTEAFF. In nucleotides, the CDR3 is TGCAGTGTAGCGGGGAACACTGAAGCTTTCTTT.

The chain carries TRBV5-6 and TRBJ1-1; weak D call: TRBD1 (6 bases). Germline CDR1 is SGHDT and CDR2 is YYEEEE. The V gene lost 6 bases and the J gene lost 4 bases, with 13 bases spanning the gap. The CDR3 length is 13 residues. CDR3 DNA sequence: TGTGCCAGCAAACAGGGTTGGGGCACTGAAGCTTTCTTT. Residues: CASKQGWGTEAFF. Using reference TRBV5-6 and TRBJ1-1 for the parts outside the CDR3, the full variable domain is DAGVTQSPTHLIKTRGQQVTLRCSPKSGHDTVSWYQQALGQGPQFIFQYYEEEERQRGNFPDRFSGHQFPNYSSELNVNALLLGDSALYLCASKQGWGTEAFFGQGTRLTVV.

The chain carries TRBV7-9 and TRBJ2-1; TRBD2 matches 13 bases. Germline loops: CDR1 SEHNR, CDR2 FQNEAQ (reference sequence). The junction had 10 bases not matched to a gene; V was cut back by 3 bases and J by 14 bases. This CDR3 is built from 15 residues. The CDR3 region has the DNA TGTGCCAGCAGCTTCGCCGGGACTAGCGGGACTAGGGAGTTCTTC. It encodes CASSFAGTSGTREFF. Using reference TRBV7-9 and TRBJ2-1 for the parts outside the CDR3, the full variable domain is DTGVSQNPRHKITKRGQNVTFRCDPISEHNRLYWYRQTLGQGPEFLTYFQNEAQLEKSRLLSDRFSAERPKGSFSTLEIQRTEQGDSAMYLCASSFAGTSGTREFFGPGTRLTVL.

The CDR3 loop is CASSVGSTGLNTEAFF. The DNA of the CDR3 is TGTGCCAGCAGCGTAGGTTCTACAGGGTTGAACACTGAAGCTTTCTTT. V is TRBV9 and J is TRBJ1-1; weak D call: TRBD1 (6 bases). The CDR3 runs 16 residues. Trimming left V 0 bases short and J 0 bases short, with 12 bases between. Germline assignment: CDR1 SGDLS and CDR2 YYNGEE.

In this sample, this clone turned up a few times. The V call is TRBV4-2, the J call TRBJ2-7; 10 nucleotides align to TRBD1. V shed 4 bases, J shed 6 bases, and the junction held 6 bases outside the gene matches. Germline CDR1 LGHNA, CDR2 YNFKEQ. The length of the CDR3 is 14 residues. The CDR3 here is CASSRDRGTSEQYF. The CDR3 DNA reads as TGTGCCAGCAGCCGGGACAGGGGTACGAGCGAGCAGTACTTC.

This clone was recorded only once. The CDR3 protein is CASATGMSSYNEQFF. The DNA for the CDR3 is TGCGCCAGTGCGACGGGGATGAGCTCCTACAATGAGCAGTTCTTC. V and J are TRBV5-1 and TRBJ2-1; a weak D match, TRBD2 (5 bases). Germline loops: CDR1 SGHRS, CDR2 YFSETQ. V lost 8 bases and J lost 0, with 15 bases in between. The CDR3 covers 15 residues. Full variable domain (remainder filled in from reference TRBV5-1 and TRBJ2-1): KAGVTQTPRYLIKTRGQQVTLSCSPISGHRSVSWYQQTPGQGLQFLFEYFSETQRNKGNFPGRFSGRQFSNSRSEMNVSTLELGDSALYLCASATGMSSYNEQFFGPGTRLTVL.

The chain employs TRBV3-1 (or the pseudogene TRBV3-2) and TRBJ1-1; TRBD1 agrees at 9 bases. Germline-derived CDR1 and CDR2 are LGHDT and YNNKEL (reference sequence). V was clipped by 7 bases and J by 5 bases; unmatched bases: 8. The CDR3 is made up of 14 amino acids. The CDR3 loop reads CASTLQGAGTEAFF. DNA for the CDR3: TGTGCCAGCACTCTACAGGGGGCCGGAACTGAAGCTTTCTTT.

V and J are TRBV7-9 and TRBJ2-3; D assignment may be TRBD1 or TRBD2 (5 bases each). The germline CDR1 and CDR2 sequences are SEHNR and FQNEAQ (reference sequence). The CDR3 totals 14 residues. V lost 0 bases and J 4 bases, leaving 8 bases between the germline ends. The CDR3 DNA is TGTGCCAGCAGCTTAGCTGGGACCGCAGATACGCAGTATTTT. Translating gives CASSLAGTADTQYF.

The chain uses TRBV7-2 and TRBJ1-5, with D maybe TRBD1 (5 bases). This CDR3 has 15 residues. CDR1 and CDR2 from the germline V gene are SGHTA and FQGNSA. Trimming took 1 base from V and 1 from J, leaving 8 bases between them. The DNA of the CDR3 is TGTGCCAGCAGCTTAGACCAGGGAAGCAATCAGCCCCAGCATTTT. Translating gives CASSLDQGSNQPQHF.

The rearrangement links TRBV5-1 to TRBJ2-1; 11 positions match TRBD2. The germline V gene has CDR1 SGHRS and CDR2 YFSETQ. The trim removed 3 bases at V and 9 bases at J, leaving 8 bases unmatched. The CDR3 is 15 amino acids. CDR3 protein: CASSSLAGGGAEQFF. The CDR3 bases are TGCGCCAGCAGCTCTCTAGCGGGAGGAGGTGCTGAGCAGTTCTTC.

This clone was seen once. This sequence joins TRBV2 and TRBJ1-1, with TRBD1 matching 7 bases. The CDR3 covers 14 residues. V lost 4 bases and J lost 1; bases outside the gene matches: 3. Germline V CDR1 and CDR2: SNHLY, FYNNEI. The CDR3 loop is CASSGEGANTEAFF. CDR3 DNA: TGTGCCAGCAGTGGTGAGGGGGCGAACACTGAAGCTTTCTTT.

The chain couples TRBV7-9 to TRBJ2-7; D may be TRBD1 or TRBD2 (7 bases each). The CDR3 runs 14 residues. The ends were cut back, 5 bases at V and 3 bases at J, with 14 bases in the middle. The germline V gene has CDR1 SEHNR and CDR2 FQNEAQ (reference sequence). CDR3 sequence: CASSPSGTDYEQYF. CDR3 DNA sequence: TGTGCCAGCAGCCCGAGCGGGACAGACTACGAGCAGTACTTC.

This chain connects TRBV5-1 to TRBJ1-2; 9 bases map to TRBD1. Germline V gene sequence: CDR1 SGHRS, CDR2 YFSETQ. This CDR3 has 14 amino acids. V trimming: 0 bases; J trimming: 3 bases; junction bases outside the gene matches: 0. The CDR3 sequence is CASSLGTGDYGYTF. The CDR3 nucleotides read TGCGCCAGCAGCTTGGGGACAGGGGACTATGGCTACACCTTC.